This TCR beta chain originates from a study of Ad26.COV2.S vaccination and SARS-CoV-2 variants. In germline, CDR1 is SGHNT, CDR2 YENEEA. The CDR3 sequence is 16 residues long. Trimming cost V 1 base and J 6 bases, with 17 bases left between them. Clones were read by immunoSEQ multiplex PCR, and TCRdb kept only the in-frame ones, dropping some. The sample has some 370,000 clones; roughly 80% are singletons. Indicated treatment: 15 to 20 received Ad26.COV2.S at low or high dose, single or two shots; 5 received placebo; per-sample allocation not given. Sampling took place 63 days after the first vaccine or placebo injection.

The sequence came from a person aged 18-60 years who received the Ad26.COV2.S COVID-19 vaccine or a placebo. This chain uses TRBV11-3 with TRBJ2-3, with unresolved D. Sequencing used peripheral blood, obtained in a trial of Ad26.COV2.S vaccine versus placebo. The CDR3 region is CASSLGQKRVGDTQYF. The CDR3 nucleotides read TGTGCCAGCAGCTTAGGTCAGAAGAGAGTCGGGGATACGCAGTATTTT.